The source of this T cell receptor (beta chain) is a study of T cell responses to AZD1222 COVID-19 vaccine. The data were produced by immunoSEQ multiplex PCR, yet TCRdb's version contains in-frame clones alone and is incomplete. The sample lists about 84,000 clones; 90% to 95% were seen once. This CDR3 region has 14 residues. Looked up from germline, CDR1 is SGHRS and CDR2 is YFSETQ. V gave up 4 bases and J gave up 5 bases, with 15 bases separating them. Worth noting for this clone: The antigen is unknown.

General observations from the study: Baseline serostatus was positive in only five to seven AZD1222 recipients.

The receptor comes from an adult who received the AZD1222 COVID-19 vaccine. The chain carries TRBV5-1 and TRBJ2-5; D remains ambiguous. The starting material was peripheral blood, obtained 28 days after the second AZD1222 dose. In DNA form, the CDR3 reads TGCGCCAGCAGCCCAGACGACGCCGGGGAGACCCAGTACTTC. Translating gives CASSPDDAGETQYF. Variable domain in full (rest from reference TRBV5-1 and TRBJ2-5): KAGVTQTPRYLIKTRGQQVTLSCSPISGHRSVSWYQQTPGQGLQFLFEYFSETQRNKGNFPGRFSGRQFSNSRSEMNVSTLELGDSALYLCASSPDDAGETQYFGPGTRLLVL.